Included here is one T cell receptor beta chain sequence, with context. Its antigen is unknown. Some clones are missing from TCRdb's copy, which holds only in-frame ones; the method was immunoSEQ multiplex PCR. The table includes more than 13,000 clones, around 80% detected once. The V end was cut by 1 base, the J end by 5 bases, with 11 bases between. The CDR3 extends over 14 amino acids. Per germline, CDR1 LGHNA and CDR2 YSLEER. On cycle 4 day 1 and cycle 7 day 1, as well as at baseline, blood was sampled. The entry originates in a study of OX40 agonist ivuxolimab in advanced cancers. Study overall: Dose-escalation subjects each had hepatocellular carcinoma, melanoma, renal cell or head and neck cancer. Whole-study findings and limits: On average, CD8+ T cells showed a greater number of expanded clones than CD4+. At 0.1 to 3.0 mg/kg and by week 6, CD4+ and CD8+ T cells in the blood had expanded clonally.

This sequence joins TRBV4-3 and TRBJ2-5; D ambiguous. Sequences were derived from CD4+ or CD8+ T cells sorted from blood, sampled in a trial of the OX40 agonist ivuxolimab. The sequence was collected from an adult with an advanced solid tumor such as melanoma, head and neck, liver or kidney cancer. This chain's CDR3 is CASSQAGQAETQYF. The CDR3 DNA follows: TGCGCCAGCAGCCAAGCCGGGCAGGCGGAGACCCAGTACTTC.